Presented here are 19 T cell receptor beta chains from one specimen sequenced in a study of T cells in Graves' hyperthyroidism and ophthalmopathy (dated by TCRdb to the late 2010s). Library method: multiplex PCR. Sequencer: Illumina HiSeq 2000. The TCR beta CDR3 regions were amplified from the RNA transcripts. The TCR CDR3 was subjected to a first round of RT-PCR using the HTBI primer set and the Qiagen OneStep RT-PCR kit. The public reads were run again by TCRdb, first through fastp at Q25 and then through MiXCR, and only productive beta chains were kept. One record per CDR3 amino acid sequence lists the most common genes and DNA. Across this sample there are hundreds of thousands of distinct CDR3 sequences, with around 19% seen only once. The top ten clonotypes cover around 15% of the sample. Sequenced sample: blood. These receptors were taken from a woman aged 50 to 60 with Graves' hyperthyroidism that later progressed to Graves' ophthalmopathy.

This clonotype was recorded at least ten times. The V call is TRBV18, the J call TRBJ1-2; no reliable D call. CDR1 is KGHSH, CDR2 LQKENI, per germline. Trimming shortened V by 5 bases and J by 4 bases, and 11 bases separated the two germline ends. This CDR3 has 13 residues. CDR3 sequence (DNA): TGTGCCAGCTCAAATAAGGGAGGCTATGGCTACACCTTC. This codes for CASSNKGGYGYTF. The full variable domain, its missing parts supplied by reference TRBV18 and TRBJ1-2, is NAGVMQNPRHLVRRRGQEARLRCSPMKGHSHVYWYRQLPEEGLKFMVYLQKENIIDESGMPKERFSAEFPKEGPSILRIQQVVRGDSAAYFCASSNKGGYGYTFGSGTRLTVV.

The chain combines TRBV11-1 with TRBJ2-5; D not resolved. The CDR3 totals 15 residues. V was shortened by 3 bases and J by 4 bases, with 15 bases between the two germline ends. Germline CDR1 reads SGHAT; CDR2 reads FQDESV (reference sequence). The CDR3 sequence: CASSFRNPLGETQYF. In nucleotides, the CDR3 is TGTGCCAGCAGCTTCAGGAACCCCTTGGGAGAGACCCAGTACTTC.

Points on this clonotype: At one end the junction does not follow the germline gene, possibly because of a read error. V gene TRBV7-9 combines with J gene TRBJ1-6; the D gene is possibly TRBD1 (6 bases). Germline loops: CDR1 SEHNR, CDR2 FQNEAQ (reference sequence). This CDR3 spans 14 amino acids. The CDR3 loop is CASSFGQLNSPLHF. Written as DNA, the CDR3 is TGCGCCAGCAGCTTTGGACAGTTAAATTCACCCCTCCACTTT.

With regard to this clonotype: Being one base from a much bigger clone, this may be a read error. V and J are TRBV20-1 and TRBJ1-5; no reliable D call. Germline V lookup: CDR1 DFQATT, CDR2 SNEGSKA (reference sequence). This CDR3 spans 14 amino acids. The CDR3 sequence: CSARRADSNQPQNF. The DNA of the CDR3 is TGCAGTGCTAGAAGGGCGGATAGCAATCAGCCCCAGAATTTT.

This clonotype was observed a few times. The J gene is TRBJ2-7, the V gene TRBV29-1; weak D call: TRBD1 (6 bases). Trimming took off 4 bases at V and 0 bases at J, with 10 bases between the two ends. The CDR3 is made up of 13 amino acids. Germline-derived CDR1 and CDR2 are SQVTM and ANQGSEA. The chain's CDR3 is CSVAGQLSYEQYF. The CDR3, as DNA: TGCAGCGTTGCTGGACAGCTCTCCTACGAGCAGTACTTC.

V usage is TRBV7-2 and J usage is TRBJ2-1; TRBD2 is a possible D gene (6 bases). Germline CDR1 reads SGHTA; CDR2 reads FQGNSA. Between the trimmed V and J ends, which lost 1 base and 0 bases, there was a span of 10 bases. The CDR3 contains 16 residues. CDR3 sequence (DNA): TGTGCCAGCAGCTTAGTATCTAGCGCCTCCTACAATGAGCAGTTCTTC. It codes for CASSLVSSASYNEQFF.

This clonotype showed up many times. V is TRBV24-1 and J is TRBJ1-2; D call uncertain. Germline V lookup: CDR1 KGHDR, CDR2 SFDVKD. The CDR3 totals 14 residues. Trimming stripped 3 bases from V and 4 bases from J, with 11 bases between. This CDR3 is CATSDVGRLYGYTF. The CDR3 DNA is TGTGCCACCAGTGATGTTGGCCGGCTCTATGGCTACACCTTC.

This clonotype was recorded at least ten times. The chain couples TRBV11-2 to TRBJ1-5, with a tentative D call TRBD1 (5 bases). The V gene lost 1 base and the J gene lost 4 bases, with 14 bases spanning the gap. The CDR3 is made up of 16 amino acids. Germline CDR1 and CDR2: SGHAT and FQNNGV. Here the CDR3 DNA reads TGTGCCAGCAGCTTAGGGGGCAGGGCCTCTAATCAGCCCCAGCATTTT. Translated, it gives CASSLGGRASNQPQHF.

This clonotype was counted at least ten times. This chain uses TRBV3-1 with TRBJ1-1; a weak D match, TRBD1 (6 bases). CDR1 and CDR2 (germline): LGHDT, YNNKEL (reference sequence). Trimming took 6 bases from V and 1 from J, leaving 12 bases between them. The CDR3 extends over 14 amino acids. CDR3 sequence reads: CASSRQDRNTEAFF. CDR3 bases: TGTGCCAGCAGTCGTCAGGACAGGAACACTGAAGCTTTCTTT.

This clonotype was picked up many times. The CDR3 nucleotides read TGCGCCAGCAGTAGGGGTAAGGAAGACAATGAGCAGTTCTTC. It is translated as CASSRGKEDNEQFF. The chain employs TRBV5-1 and TRBJ2-1; D is perhaps TRBD1 (5 bases). Trimming took off 5 bases at V and 5 bases at J, with 14 bases between the two ends. Germline V CDR1 and CDR2: SGHRS, YFSETQ. The CDR3 spans 14 residues.

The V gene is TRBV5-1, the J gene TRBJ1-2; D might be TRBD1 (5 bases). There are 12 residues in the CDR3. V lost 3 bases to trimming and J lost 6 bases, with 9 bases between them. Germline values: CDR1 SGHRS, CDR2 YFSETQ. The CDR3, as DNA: TGCGCCAGCAGCTCCAGGGCTGATGGCTACACCTTC. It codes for CASSSRADGYTF.

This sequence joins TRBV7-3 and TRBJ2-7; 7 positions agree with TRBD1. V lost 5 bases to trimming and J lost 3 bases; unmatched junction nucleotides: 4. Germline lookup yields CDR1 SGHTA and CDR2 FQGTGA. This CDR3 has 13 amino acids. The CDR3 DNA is TGTGCCAGCAGCGTCAGACAGGGCTACGAGCAGTACTTC. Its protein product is CASSVRQGYEQYF.

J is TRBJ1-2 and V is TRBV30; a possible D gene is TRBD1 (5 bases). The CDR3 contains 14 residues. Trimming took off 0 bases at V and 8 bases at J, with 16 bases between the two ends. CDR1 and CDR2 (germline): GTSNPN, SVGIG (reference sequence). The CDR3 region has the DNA TGTGCCTGGAGTGTCCAGGGAAGGAGTAAGGGCTACACCTTC. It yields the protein CAWSVQGRSKGYTF.

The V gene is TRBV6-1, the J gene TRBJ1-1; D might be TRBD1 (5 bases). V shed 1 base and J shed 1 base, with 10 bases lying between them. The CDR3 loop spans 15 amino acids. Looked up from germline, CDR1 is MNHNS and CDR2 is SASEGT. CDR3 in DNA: TGTGCCAGCAGTGAAGAGGGGTTGGGGAACACTGAAGCTTTCTTT. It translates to CASSEEGLGNTEAFF.

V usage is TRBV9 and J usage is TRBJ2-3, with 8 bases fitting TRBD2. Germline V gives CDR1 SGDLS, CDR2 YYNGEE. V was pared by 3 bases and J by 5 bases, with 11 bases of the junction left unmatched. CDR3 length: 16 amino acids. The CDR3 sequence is CASSAVPGGQGDTQYF. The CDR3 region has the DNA TGTGCCAGCAGCGCCGTTCCGGGGGGGCAGGGAGATACGCAGTATTTT.

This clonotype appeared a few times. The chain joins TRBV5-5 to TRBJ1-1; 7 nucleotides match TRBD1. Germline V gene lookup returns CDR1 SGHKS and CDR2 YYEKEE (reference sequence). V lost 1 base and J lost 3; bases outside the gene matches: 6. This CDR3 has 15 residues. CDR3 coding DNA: TGTGCCAGCAGCTTGCTGGGACAGACGGACACTGAAGCTTTCTTT. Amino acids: CASSLLGQTDTEAFF.

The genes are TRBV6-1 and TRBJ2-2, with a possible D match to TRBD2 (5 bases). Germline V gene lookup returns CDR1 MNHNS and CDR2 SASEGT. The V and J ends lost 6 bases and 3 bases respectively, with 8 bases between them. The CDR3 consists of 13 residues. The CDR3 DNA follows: TGTGCCAGCAGCGGGCGGGACACCGGGGAGCTGTTTTTT. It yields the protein CASSGRDTGELFF.

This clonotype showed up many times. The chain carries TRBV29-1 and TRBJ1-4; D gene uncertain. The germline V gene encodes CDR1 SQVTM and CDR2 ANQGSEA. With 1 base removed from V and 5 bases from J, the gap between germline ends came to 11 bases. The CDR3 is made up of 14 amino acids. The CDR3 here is CSVEVTGSNEKLFF. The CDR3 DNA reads TGCAGCGTTGAAGTAACGGGTTCGAATGAAAAACTGTTTTTT.

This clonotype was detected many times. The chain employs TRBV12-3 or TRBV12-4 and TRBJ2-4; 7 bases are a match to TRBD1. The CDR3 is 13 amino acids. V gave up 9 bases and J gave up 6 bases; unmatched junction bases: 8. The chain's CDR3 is CASTSGTVNIQYF. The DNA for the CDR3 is TGTGCCAGTACCTCCGGGACAGTAAACATTCAGTACTTC.